The clone carrying this TCR beta chain has only a few counts. Antigen: not known. This sample was taken from a study of T-cell memory formation after mild COVID-19. Study summary: Each donor largely had its own TCR clusters. Study-level findings and limits: Second-wave clones with a day 37 peak had unconfirmed SARS-CoV-2 specificity.

Trimming at V came to 6 bases and at J to 0 bases, leaving 5 bases not matched to a gene. The CDR3 loop spans 15 amino acids. TCRdb redid the calling of the 5' RACE reads with MiXCR, one entry per CDR3 protein. The sample holds 120,000 or so distinct CDR3 sequences, roughly 6% seen once. The source is an adult woman who had mild COVID-19 (a few samples of this study predate the infection). Cell type and time point are not known. Sequencing was performed on PBMCs or a T cell subset sorted from them (not recorded which). V gene TRBV12-3 or TRBV12-4 combines with J gene TRBJ2-1; 7 nucleotides match TRBD2. The CDR3 here is CASRSAGSSYNEQFF. In DNA form, the CDR3 reads TGTGCCAGCAGGTCAGCGGGGAGCTCCTACAATGAGCAGTTCTTC.